This passage covers 6 T cell receptor beta chains from one sample sequenced in a study of blood T cell repertoires in COVID-19. The repertoire was sequenced with immunoSEQ multiplex PCR; TCRdb's copy has only in-frame clones and lacks some. The profile covers approximately 220,000 clones, with around nine tenths appearing a single time and roughly 6.2% taken by the ten largest. Material for sequencing was peripheral blood. These receptors all come from a man between 60 and 70 years old who had recovered from COVID-19.

This chain uses TRBV7-8 with TRBJ2-3, with a weak D call TRBD1 (5 bases). The CDR3 totals 11 residues. Germline CDR1 SGHVS, CDR2 FQNEAQ. The V end was cut by 5 bases, the J end by 12 bases, with 12 bases between. CDR3 sequence: CASSRRQGQYF. The CDR3 nucleotides are TGTGCCAGCAGCCGTAGGCAGGGACAGTATTTT. Together with reference TRBV7-8 and TRBJ2-3, the CDR3 gives the full variable domain: GAGVSQSPRYKVAKRGQDVALRCDPISGHVSLFWYQQALGQGPEFLTYFQNEAQLDKSGLPSDRFFAERPEGSVSTLKIQRTQQEDSAVYLCASSRRQGQYFGPGTRLTVL.

This chain links TRBV20-1 with TRBJ2-7; unclear D gene. Germline V gives CDR1 DFQATT, CDR2 SNEGSKA (reference sequence). The CDR3 is made up of 11 amino acids. With 6 bases removed from V and 3 bases from J, the gap between germline ends came to 9 bases. CDR3 loop: CSAKTVYEQYF. The CDR3 DNA is TGCAGTGCGAAGACTGTCTACGAGCAGTACTTC.

This rearrangement joins TRBV27 to TRBJ2-7; 12 bases map to TRBD2. V was pared by 11 bases and J by 2 bases, with 4 bases of the junction left unmatched. Germline CDR1 and CDR2: MNHEY and SMNVEV (reference sequence). The CDR3 runs to 13 residues. The CDR3 DNA sequence: TGTGCCGCAAGGACTAGCGGGACCTACGAGCAGTACTTC. This translates into CAARTSGTYEQYF.

The rearrangement uses TRBV19 and TRBJ1-5; D gene ambiguous. Trimming removed 3 bases at V and 11 bases at J, with 14 bases between. Germline V gives CDR1 LNHDA, CDR2 SQIVND (reference sequence). The CDR3 is 13 amino acids. The CDR3 protein is CASSIPQIMAQHF. The CDR3 DNA reads TGTGCCAGTAGTATTCCTCAGATTATGGCCCAGCATTTT.

This clone has just a few counts. The chain joins TRBV10-1 to TRBJ1-6; no reliable D call. The germline V gene encodes CDR1 WNHNN and CDR2 SYGVQD (reference sequence). Trimming pared 4 bases from V and 6 bases from J, leaving 7 bases between. This CDR3 is built from 13 residues. The DNA for the CDR3 is TGCGCCAGCAGTGTTGCCGGTAATTCACCCCTCCACTTT. Its translation is CASSVAGNSPLHF.

The chain has TRBV9 and TRBJ2-1, with TRBD1 matching over 7 bases. CDR1 SGDLS and CDR2 YYNGEE come from the germline V gene. The CDR3 has 16 residues. Trimming took 4 bases from V and 5 from J; bases not matched to a gene: 12. The CDR3 region has the DNA TGTGCCAGCAGCTCCGGGGACAGCCTATTCCACAATGAGCAGTTCTTC. It yields the protein CASSSGDSLFHNEQFF.